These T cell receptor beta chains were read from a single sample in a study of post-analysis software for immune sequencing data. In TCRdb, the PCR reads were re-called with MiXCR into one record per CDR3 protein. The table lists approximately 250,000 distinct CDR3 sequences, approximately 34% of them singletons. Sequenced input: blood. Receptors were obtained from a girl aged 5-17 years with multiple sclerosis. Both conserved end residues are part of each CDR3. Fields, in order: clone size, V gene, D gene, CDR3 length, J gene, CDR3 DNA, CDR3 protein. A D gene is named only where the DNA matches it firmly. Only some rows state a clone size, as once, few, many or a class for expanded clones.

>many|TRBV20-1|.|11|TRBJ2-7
TGCAGTGCTAGCAGGGAGCGCGAGCAGTACTTC
CSASREREQYF
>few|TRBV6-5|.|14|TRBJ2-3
TGTGCCAGCAGACTAAGCATAAGCACAGATACGCAGTATTTT
CASRLSISTDTQYF
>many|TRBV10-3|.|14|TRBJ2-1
TGTGCCATCAGTGATCTCGACCCGGTCGGTGAGCAGTTCTTC
CAISDLDPVGEQFF
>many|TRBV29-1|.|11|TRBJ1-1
TGCAGCGCCCGGGGGACAAAAGTAGCTTTCTTT
CSARGTKVAFF
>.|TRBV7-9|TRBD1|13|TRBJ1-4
TGTGCCAGCAGCCCTGGACAGGGAGGAAAACTGTTTTTT
CASSPGQGGKLFF
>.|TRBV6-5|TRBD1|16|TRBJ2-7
TGTGCCAGCAGTTACTGGGACAGGGTAAAAGGGTACGAGCAGTACTTC
CASSYWDRVKGYEQYF
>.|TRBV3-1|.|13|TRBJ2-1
TGTGCCAGCTTTAGCGAGTTAGACAATGAGCAGTTCTTC
CASFSELDNEQFF
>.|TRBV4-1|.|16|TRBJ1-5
TGCGCCAGCAGCCAAGATCTGTCAGGGGGCAATCAGCCCCAGCATTTT
CASSQDLSGGNQPQHF
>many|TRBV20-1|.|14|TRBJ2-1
TGCAGTGCTAGCCTCGGTGCGCATCCGGATGAGCAGTTCTTC
CSASLGAHPDEQFF
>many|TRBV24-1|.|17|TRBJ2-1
TGTGCCACCAGTGATCGCCCCCTAGCGCGCCCAGGGTGGGAGCAGTTCTTC
CATSDRPLARPGWEQFF
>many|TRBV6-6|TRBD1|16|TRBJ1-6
TGTGCCAGCAGCCCCTGGGGACAGGGGAATGGTTCACCCCTCCACTTT
CASSPWGQGNGSPLHF
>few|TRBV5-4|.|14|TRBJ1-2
TGTGCCAGCAGCTTGGGAGGGGACCACTATGGCTACACCTTC
CASSLGGDHYGYTF
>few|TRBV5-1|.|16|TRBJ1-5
TGCGCCAGCAGCTTGGGAGGGCCGCATAGCAATCAGCCCCAGCATTTT
CASSLGGPHSNQPQHF
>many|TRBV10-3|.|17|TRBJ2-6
TGTGCCATCAGTTTAAGTACAGGGAGGTCTGGGGCCAACGTCCTGACTTTC
CAISLSTGRSGANVLTF
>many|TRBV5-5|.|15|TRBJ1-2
TGTGCCAGCAGCTCCCTACCGGGGACCGGCTATGGCTACACCTTC
CASSSLPGTGYGYTF
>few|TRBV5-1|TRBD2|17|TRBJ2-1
TGCGCCAACAGCCCTAAGGGACTAGCGGGGAAGGACAATGAGCAGTTCTTC
CANSPKGLAGKDNEQFF
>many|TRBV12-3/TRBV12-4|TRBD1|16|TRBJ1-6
TGTGCCAGCAAAGTTTCAAGACAGGGGGATAATTCACCCCTCCACTTT
CASKVSRQGDNSPLHF
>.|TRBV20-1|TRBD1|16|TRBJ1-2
TGCAGTGCTAGAGGCTCCGACAGGGTGGCTAACTATGGCTACACCTTC
CSARGSDRVANYGYTF
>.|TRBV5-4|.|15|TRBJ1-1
TGTGCCAGCAGCTTGGGAACAAACATGAACACTGAAGCTTTCTTT
CASSLGTNMNTEAFF
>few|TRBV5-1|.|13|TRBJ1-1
TGCGCCAGCACCCGGGAGGGAAACACTGAAGCTTTCTTT
CASTREGNTEAFF
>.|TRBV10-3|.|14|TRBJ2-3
TGTGCCATGGCCCCCGGGACTCTTTCAGATACGCAGTATTTT
CAMAPGTLSDTQYF
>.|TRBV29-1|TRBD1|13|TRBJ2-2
TGCAGCGGCGAAGGGACAGGCACCGGGGAGCGGTTTTTT
CSGEGTGTGERFF
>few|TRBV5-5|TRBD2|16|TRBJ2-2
TGTGCCAGCAGCCTACGACTAGCGGGAGGTCCCGGGGAGCTGTTTTTT
CASSLRLAGGPGELFF
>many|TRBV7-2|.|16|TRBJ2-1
TGTGCCAGCAGCTTAGCGGGAAGTGGCACCTACAATGAGCAGTTCTTC
CASSLAGSGTYNEQFF
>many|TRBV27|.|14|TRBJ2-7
TGTGCCAGCAGTTTATCCGTTGGCAGTTACGAGCAGTACTTC
CASSLSVGSYEQYF
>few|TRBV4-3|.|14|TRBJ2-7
TGCGCCAGCAGCCAAGCTCACCTAAGCTACGAGCAGTACTTC
CASSQAHLSYEQYF
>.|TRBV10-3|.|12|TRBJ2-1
TGTGCCATCAGTGAGTCGGCTCCTGAGCAGTTCTTC
CAISESAPEQFF
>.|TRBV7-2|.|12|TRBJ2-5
TGTGCCACCACAATCCCGGGGGAGACCCAGTACTTC
CATTIPGETQYF
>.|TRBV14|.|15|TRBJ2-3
TGTGCCAGCAGCCAAGTGGGGGGTAGCACAGATACGCGGTATTTT
CASSQVGGSTDTRYF
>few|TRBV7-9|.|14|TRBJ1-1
TGTGCCAGCAGCTTAACGGATTTCGGCACTGAAGCTTTCTTT
CASSLTDFGTEAFF
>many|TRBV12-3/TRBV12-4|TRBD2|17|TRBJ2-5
TGTGCCAGCAGTTCTACCATAGGACTAGCGGGAGGAGAGACCCAGTACTTC
CASSSTIGLAGGETQYF
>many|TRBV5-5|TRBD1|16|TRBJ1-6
TGTGCCAGCAGCCCCTTAGGACAGGCTAGGGATTCACCCCTCCACTTT
CASSPLGQARDSPLHF
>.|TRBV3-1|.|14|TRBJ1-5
TGTGCCAGCAGCCGTGATCATAGCAATCAGCCCCAGCATTTT
CASSRDHSNQPQHF
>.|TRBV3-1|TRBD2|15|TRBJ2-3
TGTGCCAGCAGCCGTGGACTAGCTCCCACAGATACGCAGTATTTT
CASSRGLAPTDTQYF
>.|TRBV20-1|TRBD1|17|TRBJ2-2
TGCAGTGCTAGAAATGAAAAACAGGGGGTTGGCACCGGGGAGCTGTTTTTT
CSARNEKQGVGTGELFF
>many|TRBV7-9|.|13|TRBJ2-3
TGTGCCAGCAGTTCAACCGGGACAGATACGCAGTATTTT
CASSSTGTDTQYF
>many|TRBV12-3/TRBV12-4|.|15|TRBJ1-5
TGTGCCAGCAATGAAGACGGGGGGCCTAATCAGCCCCAGCATTTT
CASNEDGGPNQPQHF
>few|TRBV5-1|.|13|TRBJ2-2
TGCGCCAGCAGTAAGGACGGGACCGGGGAGCTGTTTTTT
CASSKDGTGELFF
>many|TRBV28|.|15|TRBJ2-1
TGTGCCAGCAAGGGGGGAGGGAACGGTTACAATGAGCAGTTCTTC
CASKGGGNGYNEQFF
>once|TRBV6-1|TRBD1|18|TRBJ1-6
TGTGCCAGCAGTGCCGGGACAGGGCTCACTTTGTTTAATTCACCCCTCCACTTT
CASSAGTGLTLFNSPLHF
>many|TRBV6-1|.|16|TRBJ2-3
TGTGCCAGCAGCCAACTCGCAGGGGTTGAGCGAGATACGCAGTATTTT
CASSQLAGVERDTQYF
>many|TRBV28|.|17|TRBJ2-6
TGTGCCAGCAGTCGTGGACCTTGGCACTCTGGGGCCAACGTCCTGACTTTC
CASSRGPWHSGANVLTF
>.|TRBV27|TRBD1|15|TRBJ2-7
TGTGCCAGCAGTTTTAGGACAGGGACCTACAATGAGCAGTACTTC
CASSFRTGTYNEQYF
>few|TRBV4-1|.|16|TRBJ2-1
TGCGCCAGCAGCCAAGAGGAGGGGGGGCCCTACAATGAGCAGTTCTTC
CASSQEEGGPYNEQFF
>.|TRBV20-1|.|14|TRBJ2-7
TGCAGTGCATCAATGGCACGGACTACTAACGAGCAGTACTTC
CSASMARTTNEQYF
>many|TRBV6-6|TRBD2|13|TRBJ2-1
TGTGCCAGCAGTTACCCTACTAGCGATGAGCAGTTCTTC
CASSYPTSDEQFF
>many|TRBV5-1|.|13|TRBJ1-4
TGCGCCAGCAGAAATCCAACTAATGAAAAACTGTTTTTT
CASRNPTNEKLFF
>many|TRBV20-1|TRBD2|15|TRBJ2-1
TGCAGTGCTAGAGATTTCACGGGGGGGCCCCGGGAGCAGTTCTTC
CSARDFTGGPREQFF
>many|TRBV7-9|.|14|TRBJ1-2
TGTGCCAGCAGCTTAGTGTCGGCAGGCTATGGCTACACCTTC
CASSLVSAGYGYTF
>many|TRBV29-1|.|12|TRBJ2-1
TGCAGCGCTAACCCCCGGCCCGATGAGCAGTTCTTC
CSANPRPDEQFF
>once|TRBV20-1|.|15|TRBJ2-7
TGCAGTGCTGGAACCCCAAGGGGGGGCCGGTACGAGCAGTACTTC
CSAGTPRGGRYEQYF
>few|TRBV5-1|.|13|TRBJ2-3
TGCGCCAGCAGCTTGGATCGGGACCATACGCAGTATTTT
CASSLDRDHTQYF
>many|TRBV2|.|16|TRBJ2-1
TGTGCCAGCACCATCTTGGGGGGGCAGACCTACAATGAGCAGTTCTTC
CASTILGGQTYNEQFF
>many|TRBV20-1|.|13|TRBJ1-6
TGCAGTGCTAGAAGGGCCGCAGATTCACCCCTCCACTTT
CSARRAADSPLHF
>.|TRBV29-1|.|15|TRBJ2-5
TGCAGCGTTCATGGAGGGGGCGGGCTTGACGGGACCCAGTACTTC
CSVHGGGGLDGTQYF
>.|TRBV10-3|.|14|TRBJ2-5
TGTGCCACCGCGTCCAGGGCGGACCAAGAGACCCAGTACTTC
CATASRADQETQYF
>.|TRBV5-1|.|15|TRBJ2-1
TGCGCCAGCAGCTTGGTTAGCGGAGGGGCCAATGAGCAGTTCTTC
CASSLVSGGANEQFF
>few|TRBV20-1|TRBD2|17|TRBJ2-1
TGCAGTGCTAGAGATCTCCTAGCGGGGAGCTCCTACAATGAGCAGTTCTTC
CSARDLLAGSSYNEQFF
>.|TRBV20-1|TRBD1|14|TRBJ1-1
TGCAGTGCTAGAGGACAGGGATGGGACACTGAAGCTTTCTTT
CSARGQGWDTEAFF